Following are 25 T cell receptor beta chains from one sample sequenced in a study of cytomegalovirus exposure and HLA in healthy donors. PCR involved 60 Vbeta and 13 Jbeta primers. This table comes from immunoSEQ multiplex PCR, and its TCRdb copy is limited to in-frame clones, with some not included. The sample table sets out tens of thousands of clones. Material for sequencing was PBMCs. The receptors were sampled from a male donor in good health and CMV-seropositive.

This chain connects TRBV28 to TRBJ1-2; TRBD1 might be the D (6 bases). The CDR3 has 12 residues. V shed 6 bases and J shed 4 bases, with 9 bases lying between them. Germline loops: CDR1 MDHEN, CDR2 SYDVKM. CDR3: CASRGAPYGYTF. In DNA form, the CDR3 reads TGTGCCAGCAGGGGGGCACCCTATGGCTACACCTTC.

The V and J genes are TRBV5-1 and TRBJ2-7, with TRBD1 identical over 8 bases. With V trimmed by 1 base and J by 4 bases, 1 base remained unmatched. Germline V CDR1 and CDR2: SGHRS, YFSETQ. The CDR3 extends over 13 amino acids. CDR3 in DNA: TGCGCCAGCAGCTTGCAGGGGGCTTACGAGCAGTACTTC. Translating it yields CASSLQGAYEQYF. The entire variable domain, with the rest obtained from reference TRBV5-1 and TRBJ2-7, is as follows: KAGVTQTPRYLIKTRGQQVTLSCSPISGHRSVSWYQQTPGQGLQFLFEYFSETQRNKGNFPGRFSGRQFSNSRSEMNVSTLELGDSALYLCASSLQGAYEQYFGPGTRLTVT.

This chain uses TRBV6-6 with TRBJ2-7; tentatively, D is TRBD2 (5 bases). The CDR3 has 15 amino acids. V was shortened by 2 bases and J by 1 base, with 12 bases between the two germline ends. Germline V CDR1 and CDR2: MNHNY, SVGAGI (reference sequence). The CDR3: CASSYHVRESYEQYF. DNA of the CDR3: TGTGCCAGCAGTTACCACGTACGGGAATCCTACGAGCAGTACTTC.

Notes on this clone: Germline is not matched at one junction end, which may reflect a read error. The V gene is TRBV9, the J gene TRBJ1-5; TRBD1 might be the D (5 bases). This CDR3 comprises 15 residues. Germline CDR1 is SGDLS and CDR2 is YYNGEE. The CDR3 DNA is TGTGCCAGCAGCGTAGAAGGAAGGGGCAATCAGCACCAGCATTTT. Its protein is CASSVEGRGNQHQHF.

The V call is TRBV4-1, the J call TRBJ2-5; possible D gene TRBD1, 6 bases. V was cut by 2 bases and J by 5 bases, with 21 bases left in between. The V gene's germline CDR1 is MGHRA and CDR2 YSYEKL. CDR3 length: 17 amino acids. CDR3 amino acids: CASSQTSTGWGHETQYF. Here the CDR3 DNA reads TGCGCCAGCAGCCAAACTTCCACGGGGTGGGGGCACGAGACCCAGTACTTC.

This chain joins TRBV4-2 and TRBJ1-2; D gene uncertain. The CDR3 length is 19 residues. Germline CDR1 reads LGHNA; CDR2 reads YNFKEQ. V lost 1 base and J 4 bases, leaving 25 bases between the germline ends. CDR3 in amino acids: CASSQANLTDLLDAYGYTF. The CDR3 DNA reads as TGTGCCAGCAGCCAAGCGAATTTAACAGACCTGCTGGATGCCTATGGCTACACCTTC.

This chain links TRBV29-1 with TRBJ1-1; D gene unclear. The germline V gene encodes CDR1 SQVTM and CDR2 ANQGSEA. The CDR3 consists of 13 residues. Trimming removed 4 bases from V and 1 base from J, with 10 bases in between. The CDR3: CSVGGSGNTEAFF. The CDR3 DNA is TGCAGCGTTGGAGGATCCGGGAACACTGAAGCTTTCTTT.

The chain carries TRBV30 and TRBJ2-5; 7 bases match TRBD2. Per the germline V gene, CDR1 is GTSNPN and CDR2 is SVGIG (reference sequence). The length of the CDR3 is 13 residues. With 0 bases clipped from V and 3 bases from J, the junction kept 1 base outside the gene matches. This chain's CDR3 is CAWSVGGKETQYF. Written as DNA, the CDR3 is TGTGCCTGGAGTGTGGGGGGGAAAGAGACCCAGTACTTC.

J is TRBJ2-2 and V is TRBV9, with TRBD1 matching over 8 bases. V trimming: 2 bases; J trimming: 1 base; junction bases outside the gene matches: 7. Germline values: CDR1 SGDLS, CDR2 YYNGEE. The CDR3 extends over 17 amino acids. In DNA, the CDR3 is TGTGCCAGCAGCGTTACCCGAGACAGGGGGAACACCGGGGAGCTGTTTTTT. Its protein is CASSVTRDRGNTGELFF.

V gene TRBV5-7 combines with J gene TRBJ2-7, with D hard to call. TRBV5-7 is an ORF, and what it does is uncertain. V lost 0 bases to trimming and J lost 2 bases, with 3 bases between them. CDR3 length: 12 amino acids. CDR3 sequence reads: CASSLDTYEQYF. The CDR3 DNA sequence: TGTGCCAGCAGCTTGGACACCTACGAGCAGTACTTC.

The chain joins TRBV7-2 to TRBJ2-7, with TRBD1 matching 7 bases. V lost 4 bases, J lost 7 bases, and 10 bases stayed unmatched. The CDR3 length is 14 residues. From germline, CDR1 is SGHTA and CDR2 FQGNSA. The CDR3 coding sequence is TGTGCCAGCAGCTCATACAGGGGTTTGGGGGAGCAGTACTTC. Its translation is CASSSYRGLGEQYF.

The chain uses TRBV2 and TRBJ1-1, with no clear D. Per the germline V gene, CDR1 is SNHLY and CDR2 is FYNNEI. Trimming shortened V by 6 bases and J by 10 bases, and 12 bases separated the two germline ends. The CDR3 totals 11 residues. The DNA of the CDR3 is TGTGCCAGCAGCCACAGTCTGTCAGCTTTCTTT. This gives the protein CASSHSLSAFF.

The chain is built from TRBV5-4 and TRBJ2-7; 7 bases are a match to TRBD1. CDR1 and CDR2 (germline): SGHNT, YYREEE (reference sequence). V dropped 5 bases and J dropped 5; count of bases not matched to a gene: 10. The CDR3 is made up of 14 amino acids. CDR3 DNA: TGTGCCAGCAGTCTGAGACAGGGTATACACGAGCAGTACTTC. Its protein is CASSLRQGIHEQYF.

CDR3 sequence (DNA): TGTGCCAGCAGTGGACAGGGGAGCAATCAGCCCCAGCATTTT. It is translated as CASSGQGSNQPQHF. This chain joins TRBV6-1 and TRBJ1-5; 8 positions agree with TRBD1. CDR3 length: 14 amino acids. Unmatched junction bases numbered 0, after V lost 4 bases and J lost 1 base. Germline V lookup: CDR1 MNHNS, CDR2 SASEGT.

V is TRBV7-9 and J is TRBJ1-1, with D hard to call. CDR3 size: 16 residues. Germline values: CDR1 SEHNR, CDR2 FQNEAQ (reference sequence). Trimming removed 4 bases at V and 1 base at J, with 16 bases between. CDR3 DNA sequence: TGTGCCAGCAGCTGGACGAGGGTAGGTGAGAACACTGAAGCTTTCTTT. It specifies CASSWTRVGENTEAFF. The complete variable domain, with remaining parts taken from reference TRBV7-9 and TRBJ1-1, reads DTGVSQNPRHKITKRGQNVTFRCDPISEHNRLYWYRQTLGQGPEFLTYFQNEAQLEKSRLLSDRFSAERPKGSFSTLEIQRTEQGDSAMYLCASSWTRVGENTEAFFGQGTRLTVV.

This chain links TRBV4-1 with TRBJ2-2; D uncertain. Trimming stripped 6 bases from V and 3 bases from J, with 23 bases between. Looked up from germline, CDR1 is MGHRA and CDR2 is YSYEKL. The length of the CDR3 is 18 residues. This chain's CDR3 is CASSEYLIGDVDTGELFF. CDR3 nucleotide sequence: TGCGCCAGCAGTGAGTATCTGATAGGAGACGTCGACACCGGGGAGCTGTTTTTT.

V is TRBV25-1 and J is TRBJ2-2, with TRBD1 matching over 8 bases. CDR3 length: 15 amino acids. V shed 6 bases and J 5 bases; nucleotides not matched to a gene: 8. Germline CDR1 reads MGHDK; CDR2 reads SYGVNS. CDR3 residues: CASSDGQGWTGELFF. The CDR3 nucleotides read TGTGCCAGCAGCGACGGACAGGGATGGACCGGGGAGCTGTTTTTT.

This chain joins TRBV7-8 and TRBJ2-7; TRBD1 might be the D (5 bases). CDR1 is SGHVS and CDR2 is FQNEAQ in the germline V gene. Trimming removed 5 bases from V and 4 bases from J, with 12 bases in between. The length of the CDR3 is 13 residues. This chain's CDR3 is CASSRNRIYEQYF. The CDR3 nucleotides read TGTGCCAGCAGCCGTAACAGGATTTACGAGCAGTACTTC. Variable domain in full (rest from reference TRBV7-8 and TRBJ2-7): GAGVSQSPRYKVAKRGQDVALRCDPISGHVSLFWYQQALGQGPEFLTYFQNEAQLDKSGLPSDRFFAERPEGSVSTLKIQRTQQEDSAVYLCASSRNRIYEQYFGPGTRLTVT.

The V gene is TRBV7-2, the J gene TRBJ2-5, with no clear D. The V gene's germline CDR1 is SGHTA and CDR2 FQGNSA. The CDR3 runs to 14 residues. Between the trimmed V and J ends, which lost 1 base and 0 bases, there was a span of 6 bases. CDR3: CASSLVAYQETQYF. As DNA, the CDR3 is TGTGCCAGCAGCTTAGTGGCATACCAAGAGACCCAGTACTTC. The whole variable domain, remainder taken from reference TRBV7-2 and TRBJ2-5, is GAGVSQSPSNKVTEKGKDVELRCDPISGHTALYWYRQSLGQGLEFLIYFQGNSAPDKSGLPSDRFSAERTGGSVSTLTIQRTQQEDSAVYLCASSLVAYQETQYFGPGTRLLVL.

The V and J genes are TRBV4-2 and TRBJ2-7; possible D gene TRBD2, 6 bases. V was clipped by 2 bases and J by 4 bases, with 18 bases between them. The V gene's germline CDR1 is LGHNA and CDR2 YNFKEQ. This CDR3 contains 16 residues. CDR3 nucleotides: TGTGCCAGCAGCCAAATTCCCGGCGGGATGGGGTACGAGCAGTACTTC. Its protein is CASSQIPGGMGYEQYF.

The CDR3 here is CASSVTGSGSPLHF. Written as DNA, the CDR3 is TGTGCCAGCAGTGTAACAGGGTCCGGGTCACCCCTCCACTTT. This chain uses TRBV27 with TRBJ1-6, with D possibly matching TRBD1 (6 bases). The CDR3 has 14 residues. Germline lookup yields CDR1 MNHEY and CDR2 SMNVEV (reference sequence). V lost 5 bases to trimming and J lost 10 bases, with 15 bases between them.

This chain links TRBV2 with TRBJ1-1, with a weak D call TRBD1 (5 bases). The germline V gene encodes CDR1 SNHLY and CDR2 FYNNEI. V lost 8 bases and J lost 11, with 12 bases in between. This CDR3 spans 10 amino acids. The CDR3 DNA follows: TGTGCCAGCGGGGCAGGGAGGGCTTTCTTT. Translation: CASGAGRAFF.

The chain has TRBV14 and TRBJ1-1, with D maybe TRBD1 (6 bases). Germline V gene data show CDR1 as SGHDN and CDR2 as FVKESK. Between the trimmed V and J ends, which lost 3 bases and 0 bases, there was a span of 11 bases. This CDR3 has 15 residues. CDR3 nucleotides: TGTGCCAGCAGCCACTTACAGGGAATGAACACTGAAGCTTTCTTT. It specifies CASSHLQGMNTEAFF.

J is TRBJ2-2 and V is TRBV28; a possible D gene is TRBD1 (6 bases). V lost 5 bases to trimming and J lost 2 bases, with 15 bases between them. The CDR3 loop spans 16 amino acids. Germline-derived CDR1 and CDR2 are MDHEN and SYDVKM. In nucleotides, the CDR3 is TGTGCCAGCAGTCAACACAGGGTATCAAACACCGGGGAGCTGTTTTTT. Residues: CASSQHRVSNTGELFF. The full variable domain, with the rest looked up from reference TRBV28 and TRBJ2-2, is DVKVTQSSRYLVKRTGEKVFLECVQDMDHENMFWYRQDPGLGLRLIYFSYDVKMKEKGDIPEGYSVSREKKERFSLILESASTNQTSMYLCASSQHRVSNTGELFFGEGSRLTVL.

The rearrangement uses TRBV9 and TRBJ2-7; D is perhaps TRBD2 (6 bases). The CDR3 has 15 residues. Trimming took 2 bases from V and 3 from J, leaving 15 bases between them. Looked up from germline, CDR1 is SGDLS and CDR2 is YYNGEE. The CDR3 DNA reads TGTGCCAGCAGCGTGGCCGGGACTGGGGACTACGAGCAGTACTTC. Protein product: CASSVAGTGDYEQYF.